This T cell receptor beta chain comes out of a study of blood T cells in healthy people across ages. The study's findings and limits: Estimates of total diversity, which came from one million sequenced T cells, were considered to be underestimates.

This clonotype was observed many times. What it binds is not known. A second roughly 6 to 12 cycle PCR used barcoded and J-beta primers. Via MiXCR, TCRdb re-called the 5' RACE reads, giving one row per CDR3 protein. The sample has some 640,000 distinct CDR3 sequences; approximately 30% are singletons. This CDR3 spans 15 amino acids. Trimming left V 2 bases short and J 5 bases short, with 15 bases between. This receptor was identified in a woman over 75 in good health. The sequencing sample was made of blood. V and J are TRBV12-3 or TRBV12-4 and TRBJ1-1, with D possibly TRBD1 on 6 matching bases. The CDR3 here is CASSLRGGIFTEAFF. The CDR3 DNA reads as TGTGCCAGCAGTTTAAGGGGGGGTATTTTTACTGAAGCTTTCTTT.